The 15 T cell receptor beta chains presented below share a single source sample, sequenced in a study of blood T cell repertoires in COVID-19 (dated by TCRdb to the early 2020s). To prepare the library, the immunoSEQ multiplex PCR assay was applied. Entries here come from immuneACCESS through TCRdb and include only in-frame sequences with V and J called. Some clones fail to appear in such tables; in the studies checked, an unresolved V gene covers under half of the shortfall, and the cause of the remainder is unknown. The sample table records approximately 210,000 clones; around 86% of these occur just once. The top ten clones comprise 2.2% of the sample. The material sequenced was peripheral blood. The receptor source for this set is a man in his thirties or forties who had recovered from COVID-19.

The J gene is TRBJ1-5, the V gene TRBV19; D unclear. Germline loops: CDR1 LNHDA, CDR2 SQIVND (reference sequence). V shed 3 bases and J shed 0 bases, with 6 bases lying between them. This CDR3 has 14 amino acids. The CDR3, as DNA: TGTGCCAGTAGTATCTACAGTAGCAATCAGCCCCAGCATTTT. Its translation: CASSIYSSNQPQHF.

The V and J genes are TRBV29-1 and TRBJ2-2; D uncertain. There are 11 residues in the CDR3. Germline V gene lookup returns CDR1 SQVTM and CDR2 ANQGSEA. The germline V and J ends were trimmed by 4 bases and 3 bases, with 3 bases remaining between them. CDR3 nucleotide sequence: TGCAGCGTTGCCTACACCGGGGAGCTGTTTTTT. This gives the protein CSVAYTGELFF.

The chain has TRBV6-5 and TRBJ2-7, with D unresolved. V was cut by 0 bases and J by 0 bases, with 12 bases left in between. The CDR3 is 16 amino acids. In germline, CDR1 is MNHEY, CDR2 SVGAGI. CDR3: CASSYSLGRPSYEQYF. DNA for the CDR3: TGTGCCAGCAGTTACTCCCTGGGCAGGCCCTCCTACGAGCAGTACTTC.

The chain carries TRBV2 and TRBJ2-3; TRBD2 agrees at 7 bases. The CDR3 has 15 amino acids. The germline gives CDR1 SNHLY, CDR2 FYNNEI. The CDR3 protein is CAGRQRAGGTDTQYF. The DNA for the CDR3 is TGTGCAGGGCGTCAACGGGCGGGGGGCACAGATACGCAGTATTTT. The full variable domain, with the rest looked up from reference TRBV2 and TRBJ2-3, is EPEVTQTPSHQVTQMGQEVILRCVPISNHLYFYWYRQILGQKVEFLVSFYNNEISEKSEIFDDQFSVERPDGSNFTLKIRSTKLEDSAMYFCAGRQRAGGTDTQYFGPGTRLTVL.

This clone was counted once. This chain uses TRBV15 with TRBJ2-1; D possibly corresponds to TRBD1 (6 bases). V was trimmed by 0 bases and J by 2 bases, leaving 17 bases between them. Looked up from germline, CDR1 is LNHNV and CDR2 is YYDKDF (reference sequence). CDR3 length: 18 residues. The CDR3 nucleotides are TGTGCCACCAGCAGAGATCTAGTGGGGGCTGGCCCCTACAATGAGCAGTTCTTC. Translated: CATSRDLVGAGPYNEQFF. Combining the CDR3 with reference TRBV15 and TRBJ2-1 gives the whole variable domain DAMVIQNPRYQVTQFGKPVTLSCSQTLNHNVMYWYQQKSSQAPKLLFHYYDKDFNNEADTPDNFQSRRPNTSFCFLDIRSPGLGDTAMYLCATSRDLVGAGPYNEQFFGPGTRLTVL.

This chain joins TRBV6-6 and TRBJ1-6; D not resolved. Trimming shortened V by 2 bases and J by 10 bases, and 9 bases separated the two germline ends. There are 13 residues in the CDR3. Germline CDR1 is MNHNY and CDR2 is SVGAGI (reference sequence). The chain's CDR3 is CASSYGERSPLHF. The CDR3 DNA sequence: TGTGCCAGCAGTTACGGTGAGAGATCACCCCTCCACTTT.

This clone was seen once. The V and J genes are TRBV6-5 and TRBJ1-5; D gene unclear. Germline V CDR1 and CDR2: MNHEY, SVGAGI. The germline V and J ends were trimmed by 5 bases and 6 bases, with 14 bases remaining between them. This CDR3 region has 14 residues. The CDR3 here is CASSPGEGRQPQHF. For the CDR3, the DNA is TGTGCCAGCAGTCCCGGTGAGGGTCGTCAGCCCCAGCATTTT.

CDR3 nucleotide sequence: TGTGCCAGCAGTTACTTGACAGGGGGCATGACTGAAGCTTTCTTT. Its protein is CASSYLTGGMTEAFF. The chain carries TRBV6-5 and TRBJ1-1; TRBD1 matches 10 bases. The germline V gene has CDR1 MNHEY and CDR2 SVGAGI. V dropped 1 base and J dropped 5; count of bases not matched to a gene: 4. The CDR3 consists of 15 residues.

V and J are TRBV7-9 and TRBJ2-5; 8 nucleotides agree with TRBD2. Germline-derived CDR1 and CDR2 are SEHNR and FQNEAQ (reference sequence). The CDR3 totals 14 residues. The V and J ends lost 6 bases and 5 bases, in that order; junction bases with no gene match: 8. This chain's CDR3 is CASSLTSGRETQYF. In DNA form, the CDR3 reads TGTGCCAGCAGTCTCACTAGCGGACGGGAGACCCAGTACTTC.

The rearrangement joins TRBV29-1 to TRBJ2-5; weak D call: TRBD2 (6 bases). Per germline, CDR1 SQVTM and CDR2 ANQGSEA. Trimming stripped 6 bases from V and 2 bases from J, with 13 bases between. The CDR3 contains 13 residues. The CDR3 DNA is TGCAGCGTCCGGAGGGTAGGGCAAGAGACCCAGTACTTC. This encodes CSVRRVGQETQYF.

The gene calls are TRBV9 and TRBJ1-2, with 9 bases identical to TRBD1. With 0 bases clipped from V and 8 bases from J, the junction kept 5 bases outside the gene matches. This CDR3 is built from 14 residues. In germline, CDR1 is SGDLS, CDR2 YYNGEE. Written as DNA, the CDR3 is TGTGCCAGCAGCGTAGGGGGACAGGGCGGAGGCTACACCTTC. Protein: CASSVGGQGGGYTF. The full variable domain, its missing parts supplied by reference TRBV9 and TRBJ1-2, is DSGVTQTPKHLITATGQRVTLRCSPRSGDLSVYWYQQSLDQGLQFLIQYYNGEERAKGNILERFSAQQFPDLHSELNLSSLELGDSALYFCASSVGGQGGGYTFGSGTRLTVV.

Only one count was recorded for this clone. The chain joins TRBV7-6 to TRBJ1-6; D possibly corresponds to TRBD1 (6 bases). The germline gives CDR1 SGHVS, CDR2 FNYEAQ. Trimming removed 3 bases from V and 6 bases from J, with 18 bases in between. CDR3 length equals 17 residues. The CDR3: CASSLGSGGPINSPLHF. CDR3 sequence (DNA): TGTGCCAGCAGCTTGGGTTCCGGGGGGCCGATTAATTCACCCCTCCACTTT. The whole variable domain, remainder taken from reference TRBV7-6 and TRBJ1-6, is GAGVSQSPRYKVTKRGQDVALRCDPISGHVSLYWYRQALGQGPEFLTYFNYEAQQDKSGLPNDRFSAERPEGSISTLTIQRTEQRDSAMYRCASSLGSGGPINSPLHFGNGTRLTVT.

The V and J genes are TRBV3-1 (or the pseudogene TRBV3-2) and TRBJ2-5; no definite D call. CDR3 length equals 12 residues. V lost 4 bases and J 7 bases, leaving 10 bases between the germline ends. CDR1 and CDR2 (germline): LGHDT, YNNKEL (reference sequence). CDR3 DNA sequence: TGTGCCAGCAGCCTTCAAACGGGGACCCAGTACTTC. This codes for CASSLQTGTQYF.

The chain is built from TRBV5-1 and TRBJ2-1; 7 bases line up with TRBD1. From germline, CDR1 is SGHRS and CDR2 YFSETQ. The CDR3 contains 15 residues. J lost 5 bases, V lost 3 bases, and 8 bases had no gene match. CDR3 loop: CASSYDRDLHNEQFF. The CDR3, as DNA: TGCGCCAGCAGCTACGACAGGGACCTACACAATGAGCAGTTCTTC.

The chain joins TRBV4-2 to TRBJ2-7; 9 nucleotides align to TRBD1. CDR3 length equals 16 residues. Germline trimming cut 0 bases from V and 3 bases from J; bases unmatched to any gene: 6. CDR1 and CDR2 from the germline V gene are LGHNA and YNFKEQ. This chain's CDR3 is CASSQDVTGGNYEQYF. CDR3 in DNA: TGTGCCAGCAGCCAAGACGTTACAGGGGGCAACTACGAGCAGTACTTC.